The entry below describes one T cell receptor (beta chain). What it recognizes is unknown. Using immunoSEQ multiplex PCR, the repertoire was profiled, and TCRdb retains in-frame clones only, with some absent. In the table there are some 520,000 clones, around 88% of which are singletons. The data were obtained in a study of Ad26.COV2.S vaccination and SARS-CoV-2 variants. On the study more broadly: Enrolled in COV1001, the donor was in the Ad26.COV2.S trial arm, which received the vaccine.

The CDR3 loop spans 13 amino acids. V lost 5 bases to trimming and J lost 6 bases, with 10 bases between them. Stated treatment: around 19 received Ad26.COV2.S at low or high dose, single or two shots; five or six received placebo; per-sample allocation not given. After the first vaccine or placebo injection, samples were drawn on day 63. Findings of the study overall: With respect to non-spike TCR breadth, vaccine and placebo recipients were similar.

The chain recombines TRBV12-3 or TRBV12-4 with TRBJ2-2; D unresolved. This clonotype was obtained from a person aged 18 to 59 who received the Ad26.COV2.S COVID-19 vaccine or a placebo. Here the sequenced sample was peripheral blood, taken in a trial of Ad26.COV2.S vaccine versus placebo. The CDR3 bases are TGTGCCAGCAGTATCAGTGGGGCCGGGGAGCTGTTTTTT. It is translated as CASSISGAGELFF.